This TCR beta chain appears in the sequencing data of a study of blood T cell repertoires in COVID-19. As for the study in general: Sources were T cells, B-cell-depleted T cells, or PBMCs; the material itself was cDNA or gDNA.

Trimming removed 6 bases at V and 5 bases at J, with 8 bases between. From germline, CDR1 is MNHNY and CDR2 SVGAGI (reference sequence). The CDR3 extends over 13 amino acids. Original processing methods: Reference gene primer amplification gave nucleated cell count estimates. Only in-frame clones appear in the TCRdb table, and some are missing; sequencing was by immunoSEQ multiplex PCR. V, J and clone size are taken as reported in that table, and D and trimming were inferred from the DNA itself. The sample includes 40,000 to 65,000 clones, 65% to 85% seen only once; the top ten take about 15%. Input material: peripheral blood. The receptor was derived from a human donor with active or convalescent COVID-19. The donor label of this sample is uncertain. This chain uses TRBV6-6 with TRBJ1-6; D perhaps matches TRBD1 (6 bases). The CDR3 DNA is TGTGCCAGCAGAGGGGGTGATAATTCACCCCTCCACTTT. This codes for CASRGGDNSPLHF.